The 25 T cell receptor beta chains given below trace back to one sample, sequenced in a study of blood T cell repertoires in COVID-19. Profiled with immunoSEQ multiplex PCR; TCRdb holds only in-frame clones, not every one. The sample has about 420,000 clones; 70% to 90% are singletons. The sample taken for sequencing was peripheral blood. Receptors originate from a man aged 18 to 29 with COVID-19, enrolled during active disease.

This clone appeared once. The chain has TRBV4-1 and TRBJ1-2; 8 bases align to TRBD1. Trimming took 0 bases from V and 2 from J; bases not matched to a gene: 5. The CDR3 contains 16 residues. Germline V lookup: CDR1 MGHRA, CDR2 YSYEKL. The CDR3 here is CASSQDDRGWNYGYTF. Written as DNA, the CDR3 is TGCGCCAGCAGCCAAGATGACAGGGGCTGGAACTATGGCTACACCTTC.

This clone was detected ten times or more. The gene calls are TRBV2 and TRBJ1-5, with D hard to call. Germline lookup yields CDR1 SNHLY and CDR2 FYNNEI. With 7 bases removed from V and 0 bases from J, the gap between germline ends came to 7 bases. The CDR3 sequence is 13 residues long. CDR3 coding DNA: TGTGCCAGCACCCCAAATAGCAATCAGCCCCAGCATTTT. It yields the protein CASTPNSNQPQHF.

The chain links TRBV14 to TRBJ1-6; D is unresolved. Trimming left V 0 bases short and J 7 bases short, with 13 bases between. This CDR3 spans 16 amino acids. The germline CDR1 and CDR2 sequences are SGHDN and FVKESK. For the CDR3, the DNA is TGTGCCAGCAGCCAAGAGGCGCGGATTCCAAATTCACCCCTCCACTTT. Protein: CASSQEARIPNSPLHF.

The chain carries TRBV7-8 and TRBJ2-3; tentative D call: TRBD1 (5 bases). V was cut by 2 bases and J by 2 bases, with 11 bases left in between. This CDR3 comprises 15 residues. Per the germline V gene, CDR1 is SGHVS and CDR2 is FQNEAQ. The CDR3 loop reads CASSLTGRITDTQYF. CDR3 DNA: TGTGCCAGCAGCTTAACAGGCAGGATCACAGATACGCAGTATTTT.

This clone appeared many times. The chain joins TRBV6-5 to TRBJ2-7, with D possibly matching TRBD1 (5 bases). The CDR3 extends over 12 amino acids. Per the germline V gene, CDR1 is MNHEY and CDR2 is SVGAGI. V was clipped by 7 bases and J by 3 bases, with 10 bases between them. The CDR3 loop is CASTRTGYEQYF. In nucleotides, the CDR3 is TGTGCCAGCACCAGAACAGGCTACGAGCAGTACTTC.

This clone is a singleton in its sample. The chain combines TRBV30 with TRBJ2-7, with a possible D match to TRBD2 (5 bases). The V gene's germline CDR1 is GTSNPN and CDR2 SVGIG (reference sequence). The V end lost 0 bases, the J end lost 5 bases, and 14 bases lay between the germline ends. There are 14 residues in the CDR3. The CDR3 sequence: CAWSVSSGLNEQYF. The CDR3 DNA reads TGTGCCTGGAGTGTCTCGAGCGGCCTTAACGAGCAGTACTTC.

The chain couples TRBV7-2 to TRBJ2-7; D might be TRBD2 (6 bases). Looked up from germline, CDR1 is SGHTA and CDR2 is FQGNSA. This CDR3 comprises 16 residues. The V and J ends lost 2 bases and 1 base respectively, with 15 bases between them. CDR3 DNA: TGTGCCAGCAGCTTACGGGACTCAGCACTTTCCTACGAGCAGTACTTC. This encodes CASSLRDSALSYEQYF.

V gene TRBV6-5 combines with J gene TRBJ1-5; D is possibly TRBD1 (5 bases). This CDR3 comprises 15 residues. Germline loops: CDR1 MNHEY, CDR2 SVGAGI. Deletions cut 6 bases from V and 0 bases from J, with 12 bases between. DNA for the CDR3: TGTGCCAGCAGATCGACAGCTTATAGCAATCAGCCCCAGCATTTT. Protein product: CASRSTAYSNQPQHF.

This clone was detected once. The chain couples TRBV19 to TRBJ2-1; 7 nucleotides match TRBD2. CDR3 size: 15 residues. CDR1 is LNHDA, CDR2 SQIVND, per germline (reference sequence). V was pared by 5 bases and J by 8 bases, with 12 bases of the junction left unmatched. The CDR3 loop is CASSHPGLPSDEQFF. CDR3 nucleotide sequence: TGTGCCAGTAGTCATCCGGGACTACCGTCCGATGAGCAGTTCTTC.

The chain joins TRBV11-2 to TRBJ1-1, with D unresolved. Germline V CDR1 and CDR2: SGHAT, FQNNGV. The V gene lost 5 bases and the J gene lost 5 bases, with 9 bases spanning the gap. There are 12 residues in the CDR3. CDR3 nucleotide sequence: TGTGCCAGCAGCCCCGGGGAAACTGAAGCTTTCTTT. Translation gives CASSPGETEAFF.

The chain is built from TRBV27 and TRBJ2-6; a possible D gene is TRBD1 (6 bases). Looked up from germline, CDR1 is MNHEY and CDR2 is SMNVEV (reference sequence). V was trimmed by 6 bases and J by 2 bases, leaving 32 bases between them. The CDR3 spans 22 residues. The CDR3 region has the DNA TGTGCCAGCAGCCGGGGACCTATCGGGGCAGGGGATGTGGGTCCTGGGGCCAACGTCCTGACTTTC. Its protein is CASSRGPIGAGDVGPGANVLTF.

This clone was detected once. CDR3 protein: CASSASGGLAGNSGANVLTF. The CDR3, as DNA: TGTGCCAGCAGTGCGTCGGGGGGACTAGCGGGTAACTCTGGGGCCAACGTCCTGACTTTC. The rearrangement links TRBV6-1 to TRBJ2-6; 12 positions agree with TRBD2. The CDR3 length is 20 residues. The ends lost 4 bases at V and 0 bases at J; junction bases unmatched: 10. Germline-derived CDR1 and CDR2 are MNHNS and SASEGT.

This clone was counted only a few times. J is TRBJ2-5 and V is TRBV6-5, with D unresolved. This CDR3 is 12 amino acids long. CDR1 and CDR2 from the germline V gene are MNHEY and SVGAGI. Between the trimmed V and J ends, which lost 0 bases and 4 bases, there was a span of 3 bases. CDR3 DNA: TGTGCCAGCAGTTACTCCCGAGAGACCCAGTACTTC. It specifies CASSYSRETQYF.

This chain uses TRBV9 with TRBJ2-1; TRBD1 might be the D (6 bases). This CDR3 is 15 amino acids long. Germline values: CDR1 SGDLS, CDR2 YYNGEE. The V and J ends lost 3 bases and 5 bases respectively, with 15 bases between them. CDR3 nucleotides: TGTGCCAGCAGCGCCCAAAGGACAGTTAACAATGAGCAGTTCTTC. Translating gives CASSAQRTVNNEQFF.

This sequence joins TRBV5-4 and TRBJ2-7; TRBD2 matches 9 bases. The CDR3 consists of 14 residues. Looked up from germline, CDR1 is SGHNT and CDR2 is YYREEE (reference sequence). V lost 4 bases to trimming and J lost 2 bases; unmatched junction nucleotides: 4. The CDR3 loop reads CASSPGTSPYEQYF. CDR3 in DNA: TGTGCCAGCAGCCCTGGGACTAGCCCCTACGAGCAGTACTTC.

The J gene is TRBJ2-7, the V gene TRBV5-6; TRBD2 agrees at 10 bases. J was trimmed by 7 bases and V by 2 bases; bases with no gene match: 6. The CDR3 has 14 residues. Looked up from germline, CDR1 is SGHDT and CDR2 is YYEEEE. CDR3 region: CASSFLAGVSEQYF. The CDR3 region has the DNA TGTGCCAGCAGCTTCCTAGCGGGGGTCTCGGAGCAGTACTTC. The full variable domain, with the rest looked up from reference TRBV5-6 and TRBJ2-7, is DAGVTQSPTHLIKTRGQQVTLRCSPKSGHDTVSWYQQALGQGPQFIFQYYEEEERQRGNFPDRFSGHQFPNYSSELNVNALLLGDSALYLCASSFLAGVSEQYFGPGTRLTVT.

The chain has TRBV30 and TRBJ2-3; D is perhaps TRBD1 (6 bases). The germline CDR1 and CDR2 sequences are GTSNPN and SVGIG (reference sequence). With 0 bases removed from V and 2 bases from J, the gap between germline ends came to 9 bases. The CDR3 sequence is 14 residues long. The CDR3 loop is CAWSVGQNTDTQYF. In DNA form, the CDR3 reads TGTGCCTGGAGTGTAGGACAGAACACAGATACGCAGTATTTT.

The genes are TRBV27 and TRBJ2-7, with TRBD2 matching over 12 bases. Germline V gene sequence: CDR1 MNHEY, CDR2 SMNVEV (reference sequence). V was pared by 5 bases and J by 5 bases, with 4 bases of the junction left unmatched. The CDR3 covers 14 residues. The CDR3, as DNA: TGTGCCAGCAGTACCGGGACTAGCGGGCACGAGCAGTACTTC. It specifies CASSTGTSGHEQYF.

CDR3 protein: CSVETGLKGYTF. CDR3 bases: TGCAGCGTTGAGACAGGTTTGAAAGGCTACACCTTC. This chain joins TRBV29-1 and TRBJ1-2; maybe TRBD1 (6 bases). The CDR3 extends over 12 amino acids. Germline CDR1 reads SQVTM; CDR2 reads ANQGSEA. Trimming pared 3 bases from V and 8 bases from J, leaving 13 bases between.

The chain carries TRBV2 and TRBJ2-1, with 7 bases matching TRBD1. The CDR3 is 14 residues long. In germline, CDR1 is SNHLY, CDR2 FYNNEI. Trimming took 7 bases from V and 1 from J; bases not matched to a gene: 4. CDR3 amino acids: CASIVQGSYNEQFF. The CDR3 bases are TGTGCCAGCATCGTACAGGGGTCCTACAATGAGCAGTTCTTC.

This clone was detected only a few times. The V gene is TRBV4-1, the J gene TRBJ2-7, with a possible D match to TRBD1 (5 bases). Trimming cost V 0 bases and J 4 bases, with 10 bases left between them. The CDR3 has 14 residues. The germline V gene encodes CDR1 MGHRA and CDR2 YSYEKL. The CDR3 bases are TGCGCCAGCAGCCAAGAATCATCAGGGTACGAGCAGTACTTC. It translates to CASSQESSGYEQYF.

This clone was recorded many times. This rearrangement joins TRBV2 to TRBJ1-5; D perhaps matches TRBD1 (5 bases). Germline V CDR1 and CDR2: SNHLY, FYNNEI. This CDR3 has 14 amino acids. Trimming left V 7 bases short and J 0 bases short, with 10 bases between. The CDR3 nucleotides are TGTGCCAGCAAAAAAGGGGATAGCAATCAGCCCCAGCATTTT. Protein sequence: CASKKGDSNQPQHF.

V usage is TRBV6-5 and J usage is TRBJ2-1; 9 bases are shared with TRBD1. With 0 bases clipped from V and 7 bases from J, the junction kept 4 bases outside the gene matches. Germline-derived CDR1 and CDR2 are MNHEY and SVGAGI. The CDR3 runs to 15 residues. The CDR3 here is CASSYSEDRGNEQFF. DNA for the CDR3: TGTGCCAGCAGTTACTCCGAGGACAGGGGTAATGAGCAGTTCTTC.

This clone has a handful of counts. The chain carries TRBV5-1 and TRBJ1-5; 7 bases fit TRBD1. Germline V gene data show CDR1 as SGHRS and CDR2 as YFSETQ. The ends lost 0 bases at V and 12 bases at J; junction bases unmatched: 12. The CDR3 consists of 15 residues. The CDR3 loop is CASSLGLGDSAVQHF. The CDR3 DNA reads TGCGCCAGCAGCTTGGGGCTCGGGGACAGTGCAGTCCAGCATTTT.

V and J are TRBV3-1 (or the pseudogene TRBV3-2) and TRBJ1-3, with D tentatively TRBD1 (5 bases). V lost 3 bases, J lost 2 bases, and 14 bases lay in between. Germline values: CDR1 LGHDT, CDR2 YNNKEL (reference sequence). The CDR3 is made up of 16 amino acids. CDR3 in DNA: TGTGCCAGCAGCCAGGAGGGGCAGGCCGCTGGAAACACCATATATTTT. The encoded protein is CASSQEGQAAGNTIYF.